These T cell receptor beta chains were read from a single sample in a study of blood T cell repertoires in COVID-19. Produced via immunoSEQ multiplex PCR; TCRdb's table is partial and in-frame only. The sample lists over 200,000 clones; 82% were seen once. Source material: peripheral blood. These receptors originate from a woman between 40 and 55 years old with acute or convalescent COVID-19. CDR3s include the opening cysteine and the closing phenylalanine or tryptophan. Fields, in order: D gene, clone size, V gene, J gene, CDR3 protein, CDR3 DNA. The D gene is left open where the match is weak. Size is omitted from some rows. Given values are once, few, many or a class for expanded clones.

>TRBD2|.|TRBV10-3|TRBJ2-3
CAISGTSGPSTDTQYF
TGTGCCATCAGTGGGACTAGCGGTCCTAGCACAGATACGCAGTATTTT
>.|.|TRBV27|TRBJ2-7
CASSPHRESVTYEQYF
TGTGCCAGCAGTCCCCACCGGGAAAGTGTTACCTACGAGCAGTACTTC
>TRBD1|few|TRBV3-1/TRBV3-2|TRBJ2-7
CASSQWTGPYEQYF
TGTGCCAGCAGCCAATGGACAGGCCCCTACGAGCAGTACTTC
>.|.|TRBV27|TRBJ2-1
CASTSTRISYNEQFF
TGTGCCAGCACCTCCACTAGAATCTCCTACAATGAGCAGTTCTTC
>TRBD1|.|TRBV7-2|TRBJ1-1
CASSFRQGLEAFF
TGTGCCAGCAGCTTCAGACAGGGTCTAGAAGCTTTCTTT
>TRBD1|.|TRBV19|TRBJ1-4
CASSMFRQGGKEKLFF
TGTGCCAGTAGTATGTTTCGACAGGGCGGAAAAGAAAAACTGTTTTTT
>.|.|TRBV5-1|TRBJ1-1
CASSFDAGTEAFF
TGCGCCAGCAGCTTTGACGCGGGCACTGAAGCTTTCTTT
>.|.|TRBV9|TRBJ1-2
CASSGPSGIDGYTF
TGTGCCAGCAGCGGACCATCGGGGATTGATGGCTACACCTTC
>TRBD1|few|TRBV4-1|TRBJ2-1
CASSQDPGQGLNNEQFF
TGCGCCAGCAGCCAAGATCCGGGACAGGGCCTAAACAATGAGCAGTTCTTC
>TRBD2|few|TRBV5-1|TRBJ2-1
CASSLYFLGGGAHNEQFF
TGCGCCAGCAGCTTGTACTTCCTAGGCGGGGGGGCACACAATGAGCAGTTCTTC
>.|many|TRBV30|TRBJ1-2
CAWSVRGYGYTF
TGTGCCTGGAGTGTAAGAGGGTATGGCTACACCTTC
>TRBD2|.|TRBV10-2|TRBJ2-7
CASSEGLAGSYEQYF
TGCGCCAGCAGTGAGGGTCTAGCGGGCTCCTACGAGCAGTACTTC
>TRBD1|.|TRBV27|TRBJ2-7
CASSLQGVGSYEQYF
TGTGCCAGCAGTCTCCAGGGGGTAGGGTCCTACGAGCAGTACTTC
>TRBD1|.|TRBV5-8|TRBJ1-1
CASSRDRVDTEAFF
TGTGCCAGCAGTCGCGACAGGGTAGACACTGAAGCTTTCTTT
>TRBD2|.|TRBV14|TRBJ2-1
CASSQVGGDYNEQFF
TGTGCCAGCAGCCAAGTTGGGGGGGATTACAATGAGCAGTTCTTC